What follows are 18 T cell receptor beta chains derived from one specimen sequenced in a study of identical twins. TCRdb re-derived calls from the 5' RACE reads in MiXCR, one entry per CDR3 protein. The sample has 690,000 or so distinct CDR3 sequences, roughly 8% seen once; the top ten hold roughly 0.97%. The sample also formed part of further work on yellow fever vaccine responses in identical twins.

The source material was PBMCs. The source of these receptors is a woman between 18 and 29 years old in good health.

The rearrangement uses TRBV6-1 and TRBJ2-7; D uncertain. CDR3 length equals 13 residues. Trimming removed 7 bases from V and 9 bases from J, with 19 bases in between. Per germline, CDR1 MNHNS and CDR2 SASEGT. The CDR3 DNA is TGTGCCAGCATTCCAGAGGCCGGTGCTTGGCAGTACTTC. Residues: CASIPEAGAWQYF.

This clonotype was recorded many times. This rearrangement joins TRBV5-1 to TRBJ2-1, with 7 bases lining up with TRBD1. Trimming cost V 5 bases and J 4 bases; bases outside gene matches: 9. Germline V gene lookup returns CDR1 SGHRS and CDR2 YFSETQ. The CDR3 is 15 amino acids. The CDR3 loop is CASRARGTVYNEQFF. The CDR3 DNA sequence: TGCGCCAGCAGGGCAAGGGGGACAGTTTACAATGAGCAGTTCTTC. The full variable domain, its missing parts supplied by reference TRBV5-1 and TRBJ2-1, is KAGVTQTPRYLIKTRGQQVTLSCSPISGHRSVSWYQQTPGQGLQFLFEYFSETQRNKGNFPGRFSGRQFSNSRSEMNVSTLELGDSALYLCASRARGTVYNEQFFGPGTRLTVL.

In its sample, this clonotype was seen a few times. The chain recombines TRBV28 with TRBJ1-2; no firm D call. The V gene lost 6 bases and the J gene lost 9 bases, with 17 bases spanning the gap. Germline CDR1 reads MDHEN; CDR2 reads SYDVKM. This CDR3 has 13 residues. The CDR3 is CASSTSSLDSYTF. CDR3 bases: TGTGCCAGCAGCACTTCTTCCCTTGACAGCTACACCTTC.

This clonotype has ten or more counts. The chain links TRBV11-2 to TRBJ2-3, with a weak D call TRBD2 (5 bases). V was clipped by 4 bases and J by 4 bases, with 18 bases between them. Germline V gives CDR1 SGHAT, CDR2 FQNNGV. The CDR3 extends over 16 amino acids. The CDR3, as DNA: TGTGCCAGCAGCTCCCGGGGAGCCCTGCTCCCAGATACGCAGTATTTT. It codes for CASSSRGALLPDTQYF.

This CDR3 is CASSLLFGSYEQYF. The DNA for the CDR3 is TGCGCCAGCAGCTTGCTTTTTGGATCCTACGAGCAGTACTTC. V usage is TRBV5-1 and J usage is TRBJ2-7; D is unclear. Trimming pared 1 base from V and 1 base from J, leaving 9 bases between. The CDR3 length is 14 residues. Germline CDR1 is SGHRS and CDR2 is YFSETQ.

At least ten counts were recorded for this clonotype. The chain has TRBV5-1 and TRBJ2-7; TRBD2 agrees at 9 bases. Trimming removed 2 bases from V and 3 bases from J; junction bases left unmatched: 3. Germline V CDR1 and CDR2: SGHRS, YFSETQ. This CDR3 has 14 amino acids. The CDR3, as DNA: TGCGCCAGCAGCTTTAGCGGGAGTGTCTACGAGCAGTACTTC. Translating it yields CASSFSGSVYEQYF.

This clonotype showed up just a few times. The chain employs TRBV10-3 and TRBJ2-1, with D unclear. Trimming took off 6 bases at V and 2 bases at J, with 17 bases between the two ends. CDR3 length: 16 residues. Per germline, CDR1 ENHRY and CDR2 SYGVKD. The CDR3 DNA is TGTGCCATCAGCGGTGTTTTTAGCCCGACCTACAATGAGCAGTTCTTC. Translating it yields CAISGVFSPTYNEQFF.

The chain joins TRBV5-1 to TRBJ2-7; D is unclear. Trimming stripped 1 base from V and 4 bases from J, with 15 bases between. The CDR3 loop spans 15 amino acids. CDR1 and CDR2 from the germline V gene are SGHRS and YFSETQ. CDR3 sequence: CASSLLSSGGYEQYF. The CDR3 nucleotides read TGCGCCAGCAGCTTGTTATCGTCAGGTGGTTACGAGCAGTACTTC.

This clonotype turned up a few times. The CDR3 region has the DNA TGTGCCAGCAGCCCCGGGACTTACTACTCCTACGAGCAGTACTTC. It is translated as CASSPGTYYSYEQYF. The chain carries TRBV11-2 and TRBJ2-7, with D possibly being TRBD2 (6 bases). The length of the CDR3 is 15 residues. Per the germline V gene, CDR1 is SGHAT and CDR2 is FQNNGV. Trimming pared 5 bases from V and 0 bases from J, leaving 14 bases between.

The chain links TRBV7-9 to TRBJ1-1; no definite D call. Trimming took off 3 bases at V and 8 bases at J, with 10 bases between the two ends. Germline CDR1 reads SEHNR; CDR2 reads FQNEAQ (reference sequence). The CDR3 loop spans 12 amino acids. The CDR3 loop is CASSFISTEAFF. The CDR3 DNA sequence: TGTGCCAGCAGCTTTATATCGACCGAAGCTTTCTTT.

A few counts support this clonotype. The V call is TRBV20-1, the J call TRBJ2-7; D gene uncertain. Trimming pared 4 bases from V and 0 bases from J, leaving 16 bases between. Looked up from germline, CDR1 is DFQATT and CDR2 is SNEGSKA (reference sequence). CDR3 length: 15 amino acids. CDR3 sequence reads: CSAINGDGNSYEQYF. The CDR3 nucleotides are TGCAGTGCTATCAACGGTGACGGAAACTCCTACGAGCAGTACTTC.

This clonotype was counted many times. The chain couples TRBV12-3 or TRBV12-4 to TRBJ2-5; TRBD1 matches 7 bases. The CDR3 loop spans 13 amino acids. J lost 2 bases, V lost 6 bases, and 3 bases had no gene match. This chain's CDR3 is CASSSDRQETQYF. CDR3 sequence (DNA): TGTGCCAGCAGCTCGGACAGGCAAGAGACCCAGTACTTC.

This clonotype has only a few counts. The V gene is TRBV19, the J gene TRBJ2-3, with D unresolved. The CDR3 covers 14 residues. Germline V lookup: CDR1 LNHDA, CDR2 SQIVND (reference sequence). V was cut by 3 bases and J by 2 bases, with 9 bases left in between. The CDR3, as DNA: TGTGCCAGTAGTATGTGGCAGATCACAGATACGCAGTATTTT. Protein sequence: CASSMWQITDTQYF.

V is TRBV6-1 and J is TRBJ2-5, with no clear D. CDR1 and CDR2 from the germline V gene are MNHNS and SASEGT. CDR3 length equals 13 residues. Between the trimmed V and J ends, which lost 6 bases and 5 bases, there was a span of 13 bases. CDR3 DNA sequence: TGTGCCAGCAGAGCCCTCGAGGAGGAGACCCAGTACTTC. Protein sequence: CASRALEEETQYF.

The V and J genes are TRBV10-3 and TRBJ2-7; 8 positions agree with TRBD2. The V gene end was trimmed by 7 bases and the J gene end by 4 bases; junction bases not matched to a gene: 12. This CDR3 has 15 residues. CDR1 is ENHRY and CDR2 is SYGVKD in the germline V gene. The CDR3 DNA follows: TGTGCCATCAAGTCACTGAGCGGGAGTTTATACGAGCAGTACTTC. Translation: CAIKSLSGSLYEQYF.

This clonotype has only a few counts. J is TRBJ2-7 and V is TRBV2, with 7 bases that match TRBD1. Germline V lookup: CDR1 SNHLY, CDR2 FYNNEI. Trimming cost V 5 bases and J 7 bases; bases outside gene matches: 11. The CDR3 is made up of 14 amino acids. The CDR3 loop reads CASSLTGDTGEQYF. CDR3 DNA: TGTGCCAGCAGTCTAACAGGGGATACGGGGGAGCAGTACTTC.

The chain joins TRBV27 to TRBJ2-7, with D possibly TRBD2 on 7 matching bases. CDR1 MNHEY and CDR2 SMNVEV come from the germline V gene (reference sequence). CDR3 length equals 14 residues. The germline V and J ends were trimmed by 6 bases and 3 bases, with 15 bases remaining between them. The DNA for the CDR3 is TGTGCCAGCAGGACACAGGGACTATACTACGAGCAGTACTTC. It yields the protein CASRTQGLYYEQYF.

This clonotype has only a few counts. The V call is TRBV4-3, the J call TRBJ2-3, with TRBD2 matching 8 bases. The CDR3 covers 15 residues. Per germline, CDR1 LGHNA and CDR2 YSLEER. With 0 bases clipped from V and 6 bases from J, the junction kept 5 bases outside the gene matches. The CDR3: CASSQDSGIRDTQYF. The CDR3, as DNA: TGCGCCAGCAGCCAAGATAGCGGGATAAGGGATACGCAGTATTTT.